Here is one T cell receptor (beta chain) with its context. The V gene lost 1 base and the J gene lost 9 bases, with 3 bases spanning the gap. CDR1 ENHRY and CDR2 SYGVKD come from the germline V gene. The CDR3 has 11 amino acids. This entry comes from a study of T cells in Graves' hyperthyroidism and ophthalmopathy. A lack of ophthalmopathy progression within 18 months defined stable Graves' hyperthyroidism. The CDR3 regions of TCR beta were amplified from RNA transcripts. The HTBI set primed first-round TCR CDR3 RT-PCR. Using its own MiXCR run on the multiplex PCR reads, TCRdb lists one record per CDR3 protein. The sample shows about 46,000 distinct CDR3 sequences, about half of them seen only once.

The TCR originated in a woman in her fifties or sixties with Graves' hyperthyroidism. Material for sequencing was peripheral blood or thyroid tissue (not recorded which). The gene calls are TRBV10-3 and TRBJ2-2; no clear D. Written as DNA, the CDR3 is TGTGCCATCAGTGAGTACAGGGAGCTGTTTTTT. Its translation: CAISEYRELFF.